This T cell receptor beta chain was captured in a study of blood T cell repertoires in COVID-19 (dated by TCRdb to the early 2020s). Regarding the research as a whole: Recovered participants in ImmuneRACE Cohort 3 were defined by two consecutive negative NP/OP PCR tests, clearance by a healthcare professional, or resolution of symptoms. Collaborator samples came from the United States, Italy and Spain and covered acute and convalescent phases of COVID-19. The prospective study material was composed of cDNA or gDNA derived from T cells, B-cell-depleted T cells, or PBMCs. Deeply sampled blood TCRbeta repertoires from subjects exposed to, actively infected with, or recovered from COVID-19 were included in the dataset. A freely available public database, intended as a resource for researchers studying the immune response to SARS-CoV-2, is where the repertoires were released. Samples came from the ongoing ImmuneRACE study (first 160 participants) plus 1,254 subjects from 6 global collaborators. A de-identified subject ID, COVID-19 status, age in years and sex were almost always included in the sample metadata. Where available, HLA class I and class II types were obtained from metadata supplied by the sample provider rather than from assay-based typing.

Participants in the prospective study were aged about 18 to 100 years, lived in approximately 26 United States geographic areas, and enrolled through a virtual design. Cohort assignment in the prospective study relied on participant-reported clinical history from a screening survey and a study questionnaire. Mobile phlebotomists in the prospective study collected whole blood, serum and a nasopharyngeal or oropharyngeal swab from every participant. Participants in the prospective study had the option to provide additional blood draws and questionnaires over a roughly two-month period. Blood samples from the prospective study were shipped frozen or at room temperature prior to DNA extraction. The paper as a whole reports these results and caveats: Clinical and demographic metadata were provided uncurated, with the amount varying by source and participant.

V is pruned by 3 bases and J by 5 bases, leaving 5 bases of the junction without a gene match. Looking up the germline V gene (reference sequence) yields CDR1 SGHNT and CDR2 YYREEE. The CDR3 sequence holds 16 residues, the cysteine and phenylalanine included. Solely the CDR3 DNA is kept, with 48 bases framed from the first base. This clone occurred once. Its antigen remains unidentified. No much larger clone is present one base from it, and per-base qualities are unavailable. TCRbeta CDR3 regions were amplified from genomic DNA by means of the immunoSEQ Assay, a bias-controlled multiplex PCR. For the original study's pipeline: The number of nucleated cells in each sample was estimated from the amplification of reference gene primers within the assay. To quantify the absolute abundance of each unique TCRbeta CDR3 rearrangement, sequence reads were collapsed and filtered. For each sample, productive Simpson clonality was calculated as the square root of Simpson's diversity index over productive rearrangements. Drawn from immuneACCESS, this table holds only the in-frame rearrangements with V and J called that TCRdb kept. Clones are partly lost; checked studies trace under half to an unresolved V gene and leave the rest unexplained. Clone size and the V and J calls come from that table; the DNA yielded D and trimming. This sample has 200,000 to 250,000 clones in its table, and 80% to 90% of those were observed once. The ten largest clones represent 3.1% of the sample.

The TCR originated in a woman aged 45-59 years in a cohort exposed to, infected with or recovered from COVID-19 (not recorded which). The chain joins TRBV5-4 to TRBJ2-5; TRBD2 lines up with 15 middle nucleotides. The sequencing sample was made of PBMCs or T cells enriched from blood (not recorded which). The CDR3 sequence is CASSSGLAGGLETQYF. The sequenced DNA: TGTGCCAGCAGCTCAGGACTAGCGGGGGGGCTGGAGACCCAGTACTTC.